These 6 T cell receptor beta chains were all obtained from the same sample, sequenced in a study of blood T cell repertoires in COVID-19. The repertoire was sequenced with immunoSEQ multiplex PCR; TCRdb's copy has only in-frame clones and lacks some. The repertoire holds hundreds of thousands of clones, roughly 85% seen once, with approximately 5.1% in the top ten. The sample consisted of peripheral blood. Receptors were obtained from a man between 45 and 60 years old with active or convalescent COVID-19.

This clone has just a few counts. The J gene is TRBJ2-1, the V gene TRBV4-1; 9 bases are shared with TRBD2. Germline CDR1 and CDR2: MGHRA and YSYEKL. V trimming: 3 bases; J trimming: 1 base; junction bases outside the gene matches: 4. This CDR3 is built from 16 residues. The CDR3 DNA reads TGCGCCAGCAGCCACACTAGCGGGTTGTCCTACAATGAGCAGTTCTTC. Its protein is CASSHTSGLSYNEQFF.

V usage is TRBV12-5 and J usage is TRBJ2-6, with D unclear. The V end was cut by 6 bases, the J end by 2 bases, with 8 bases between. The CDR3 sequence is 14 residues long. Per the germline V gene, CDR1 is LGHNT and CDR2 is FRNRAP. CDR3 in amino acids: CASGQSAGANVLTF. The CDR3, as DNA: TGTGCTAGTGGGCAGTCCGCTGGGGCCAACGTCCTGACTTTC. Full variable domain (outside the CDR3, taken from reference TRBV12-5 and TRBJ2-6): DARVTQTPRHKVTEMGQEVTMRCQPILGHNTVFWYRQTMMQGLELLAYFRNRAPLDDSGMPKDRFSAEMPDATLATLKIQPSEPRDSAVYFCASGQSAGANVLTFGAGSRLTVL.

This chain links TRBV28 with TRBJ2-3; TRBD1 is a possible D gene (6 bases). This CDR3 region has 17 residues. Germline values: CDR1 MDHEN, CDR2 SYDVKM. V gave up 5 bases and J gave up 4 bases, with 22 bases separating them. Written as DNA, the CDR3 is TGTGCCAGCAGTGTTCGTCTACAGGGTTCCCCGTCAGATACGCAGTATTTT. It yields the protein CASSVRLQGSPSDTQYF.

The chain employs TRBV20-1 and TRBJ2-1; maybe TRBD1 (5 bases). V lost 4 bases and J lost 7, with 8 bases in between. The CDR3 sequence is 11 residues long. The germline V gene encodes CDR1 DFQATT and CDR2 SNEGSKA (reference sequence). The DNA for the CDR3 is TGCAGTGCTAAGGGGTCGAATGAGCAGTTCTTC. Translated: CSAKGSNEQFF.

The genes are TRBV5-6 and TRBJ2-7; 8 bases agree with TRBD2. V gave up 4 bases and J gave up 7 bases; unmatched junction bases: 10. CDR3 length equals 14 residues. Germline loops: CDR1 SGHDT, CDR2 YYEEEE. CDR3 in amino acids: CASSAGLEGGEQYF. CDR3 sequence (DNA): TGTGCCAGCAGCGCGGGACTAGAGGGTGGGGAGCAGTACTTC.

The rearrangement joins TRBV13 to TRBJ2-1, with 13 bases fitting TRBD2. Germline V gene lookup returns CDR1 PRHDT and CDR2 FYEKMQ (reference sequence). CDR3 length equals 15 residues. After removal of 5 bases from V and 5 bases from J, the junction contained 3 bases not matched to a gene. CDR3 residues: CASSAGTSGNNEQFF. The CDR3 bases are TGTGCCAGCAGCGCCGGGACTAGCGGGAACAATGAGCAGTTCTTC.